These 27 T cell receptor beta chains share one sample of origin, sequenced in a study of T cell clonality in common variable immunodeficiency. Repertoires were generated with immunoSEQ multiplex PCR, while TCRdb's copy carries only in-frame clones and drops some. The sample was found to contain about 35,000 clones, and every one recurs. The sequenced sample was peripheral blood mononuclear cells. The receptors stem from a person aged 18 to 75 in good health.

In this sample, this clone turned up many times. The CDR3 sequence is CASSLLQGTNEKLFF. CDR3 DNA, as far as it was read: TGTGCCAGCAGCCTTCTACAGGGGACTAATGAAAAA. The chain is built from TRBV5-5 and TRBJ1-4, with 7 positions matching TRBD1. The sequence runs out 3 residues before the end of the CDR3; the remainder is reconstructed from the germline J gene. Germline assignment: CDR1 SGHKS and CDR2 YYEKEE (reference sequence). CDR3 length: 15 residues. The V and J ends lost 4 bases and 2 bases, in that order; junction bases with no gene match: 5.

There are many counts of this clone. The read comes to an end 3 residues before the CDR3 does, leaving the germline J gene to fill in the end. The chain links TRBV7-9 to TRBJ1-2, with D perhaps TRBD1 (5 bases). Looked up from germline, CDR1 is SEHNR and CDR2 is FQNEAQ (reference sequence). The V gene lost 3 bases and the J gene lost 3 bases, with 11 bases spanning the gap. The CDR3 loop spans 14 amino acids. The sequenced CDR3 bases are TGTGCCAGCAGCTTCGGCCAAGGGGACTATGGC. Translating gives CASSFGQGDYG. In full, the CDR3 reads CASSFGQGDYGYTF.

This clone was observed many times. The CDR3 end is not reached by the read, which stops 3 residues before it; the germline J gene fills it in. The chain recombines TRBV18 with TRBJ1-3; maybe TRBD1 (6 bases). Germline lookup yields CDR1 KGHSH and CDR2 LQKENI. Trimming stripped 4 bases from V and 2 bases from J, with 12 bases between. The CDR3 spans 15 residues. CDR3 loop: CASSLSGTTGNTIYF. CDR3 bases read: TGTGCCAGCTCACTTTCCGGGACAACTGGAAACACC.

This clone was detected ten times or more. The read falls 3 residues short of the CDR3 end, and the missing part is taken from the germline J gene. V and J are TRBV20-1 and TRBJ1-2; D is possibly TRBD1 (5 bases). CDR1 is DFQATT and CDR2 is SNEGSKA in the germline V gene (reference sequence). V lost 3 bases to trimming and J lost 2 bases, with 16 bases between them. There are 15 residues in the CDR3. This chain's CDR3 is CSASGVGGDNYGYTF. CDR3 bases read: TGCAGTGCTAGTGGGGTGGGGGGGGACAACTATGGC.

This clone showed up many times. The sequenced fragment ends 3 residues before the CDR3 boundary, so the rest is inferred from the germline J gene. The chain is built from TRBV2 and TRBJ1-1; D might be TRBD1 (5 bases). This CDR3 is 13 amino acids long. V was pared by 9 bases and J by 0 bases, with 11 bases between. Germline V gives CDR1 SNHLY, CDR2 FYNNEI. The covered CDR3 bases are TGTGCCAGGGGGAGACAGATGAACACTGAA. It translates to CARGRQMNTE. The CDR3 in its entirety is CARGRQMNTEAFF.

At least ten counts were recorded for this clone. The read ends 3 residues shy of where the CDR3 ends; the end is completed using the germline J gene. This chain uses TRBV5-1 with TRBJ1-1, with unresolved D. The ends were cut back, 0 bases at V and 0 bases at J, with 9 bases in the middle. From germline, CDR1 is SGHRS and CDR2 YFSETQ. CDR3 length: 15 residues. The sequenced part of the CDR3 DNA is TGCGCCAGCAGCTTGGGTGGCACCATGAACACTGAA. It codes for CASSLGGTMNTE. The complete CDR3 sequence is CASSLGGTMNTEAFF.

This clone appeared many times. The read terminates 3 residues ahead of where the CDR3 ends, so the germline J gene completes it. J is TRBJ2-1 and V is TRBV12-3 or TRBV12-4; D not certain. V was shortened by 8 bases and J by 5 bases, with 4 bases between the two germline ends. This CDR3 is 10 amino acids long. CDR3 residues: CASFNNEQFF. The CDR3 bases that were read are TGTGCCAGCTTTAACAATGAG.

This clone was seen at least ten times. The CDR3 end falls 3 residues outside the read, so it is completed with the germline J gene. V is TRBV5-4 and J is TRBJ1-4, with D possibly matching TRBD1 (5 bases). Trimming took off 0 bases at V and 8 bases at J, with 14 bases between the two ends. The CDR3 contains 15 residues. Germline V gene lookup returns CDR1 SGHNT and CDR2 YYREEE (reference sequence). Incomplete CDR3 DNA: TGTGCCAGCAGCTTGGGGACATACGATGGAGAAAAA. This encodes CASSLGTYDGEK. The whole CDR3 protein is CASSLGTYDGEKLFF.

This clone was counted at least ten times. The read is 3 residues too short to cover the CDR3 end, so that end is filled in from the germline J gene. This sequence joins TRBV7-2 and TRBJ2-3; 10 bases fit TRBD2. Germline V gene lookup returns CDR1 SGHTA and CDR2 FQGNSA. The CDR3 extends over 15 amino acids. The junction had 3 bases not matched to a gene; V was cut back by 4 bases and J by 2 bases. The sequenced part of the CDR3 DNA is TGTGCCAGCAGCTCCGGACTAGCGGTCACAGATACG. It encodes CASSSGLAVTDT. The entire CDR3 reads CASSSGLAVTDTQYF. Combining the CDR3 with reference TRBV7-2 and TRBJ2-3 gives the whole variable domain GAGVSQSPSNKVTEKGKDVELRCDPISGHTALYWYRQSLGQGLEFLIYFQGNSAPDKSGLPSDRFSAERTGGSVSTLTIQRTQQEDSAVYLCASSSGLAVTDTQYFGPGTRLTVL.

This clone was seen ten or more times. The read is 3 residues too short to cover the CDR3 end, so that end is filled in from the germline J gene. This chain links TRBV28 with TRBJ1-2; perhaps TRBD1 as D (5 bases). This CDR3 has 19 residues. CDR1 is MDHEN, CDR2 SYDVKM, per germline. Between the trimmed V and J ends, which lost 5 bases and 4 bases, there was a span of 29 bases. CDR3 residues: CASSPRYFRQSLSLYGYTF. The CDR3 DNA, read in part, is TGTGCCAGCAGTCCGCGCTACTTTAGACAGAGCCTGAGCCTCTATGGC.

This clone was observed many times. Sequencing ends 3 residues short of the CDR3 end; the germline J gene provides the rest. V usage is TRBV7-9 and J usage is TRBJ2-7; 11 positions agree with TRBD1. J was trimmed by 5 bases and V by 6 bases; bases with no gene match: 6. This CDR3 comprises 14 residues. Germline V gene sequence: CDR1 SEHNR, CDR2 FQNEAQ (reference sequence). CDR3 DNA, as far as it was read: TGTGCCAGCAGATCCGGGACAGGGGGGGACGAG. Amino acid sequence: CASRSGTGGDE. The CDR3 in full is CASRSGTGGDEQYF.

This clone was observed a few times. The CDR3 end lies 3 residues beyond the end of the read and is filled in from the germline J gene. V and J are TRBV20-1 and TRBJ1-1; D might be TRBD1 (6 bases). The CDR3 length is 15 residues. Germline loops: CDR1 DFQATT, CDR2 SNEGSKA (reference sequence). CDR3 region: CSARGTSGGSYEAFF. Partial CDR3 DNA: TGCAGTGCTAGAGGGACTAGCGGGGGCTCCTACGAG.

This clone was seen many times. The read ends 3 residues shy of where the CDR3 ends; the end is completed using the germline J gene. V and J are TRBV7-6 and TRBJ2-7; 7 bases fit TRBD1. Germline V gene lookup returns CDR1 SGHVS and CDR2 FNYEAQ. The CDR3 has 15 amino acids. After removal of 5 bases from V and 6 bases from J, the junction contained 13 bases not matched to a gene. The CDR3 DNA, read in part, is TGTGCCAGCAGCCGACCACAGGGGCCAACCAGCGAG. This codes for CASSRPQGPTSE. The full CDR3 protein is CASSRPQGPTSEQYF.

The sample holds many counts of this clone. The CDR3 extends 3 residues past the end of the read, so its final part is completed from the germline J gene. V is TRBV19 and J is TRBJ1-5, with D tentatively TRBD1 (5 bases). The CDR3 contains 15 residues. Trimming removed 6 bases at V and 2 bases at J, with 14 bases between. Germline V gene lookup returns CDR1 LNHDA and CDR2 SQIVND (reference sequence). CDR3 residues: CASRPDIRGNQPQHF. The part of the CDR3 DNA that was read is TGTGCCAGTAGACCGGACATTCGGGGCAATCAGCCC.

This clone appeared many times. With the read ending 3 residues before the CDR3 end, the germline J gene is used to fill in that end. The rearrangement joins TRBV19 to TRBJ1-5, with D maybe TRBD1 (6 bases). Trimming cost V 7 bases and J 4 bases, with 14 bases left between them. CDR1 and CDR2 (germline): LNHDA, SQIVND (reference sequence). There are 14 residues in the CDR3. CDR3 in amino acids: CASTTGPGNQPQHF. CDR3 DNA, as far as it was read: TGTGCCAGTACCACAGGGCCTGGGAATCAGCCC.

Many counts were recorded for this clone. The CDR3 goes on 3 residues after the read ends, and that part is filled in from the germline J gene. This chain connects TRBV19 to TRBJ1-3, with D possibly TRBD1 on 5 matching bases. The V end lost 3 bases, the J end lost 4 bases, and 16 bases lay between the germline ends. CDR1 is LNHDA, CDR2 SQIVND, per germline (reference sequence). CDR3 length equals 16 residues. Incomplete CDR3 DNA: TGTGCCAGTAGTATCAAACAGGTCGTCGGAGGAAACACC. This codes for CASSIKQVVGGNT. The entire CDR3 protein reads CASSIKQVVGGNTIYF.

This clone appeared many times. One end of the junction varies from germline; a read error may be responsible. The read is 3 residues too short to cover the CDR3 end, so that end is filled in from the germline J gene. The chain joins TRBV7-7 to TRBJ2-5; 9 bases match TRBD1. Germline loops: CDR1 SSHAT, CDR2 FNYEAQ (reference sequence). The CDR3 extends over 15 amino acids. The CDR3 spells CASSQGTGSMETQYF. The DNA read from the CDR3 is TGTGCTAGCAGCCAAGGGACAGGGTCGATGGAGACC.

Ten or more counts support this clone. At one boundary the junction diverges from the germline segment, which might be a read error. The read finishes 3 residues shy of the CDR3 end, and the germline J gene is used to complete it. The rearrangement links TRBV7-7 to TRBJ2-1; 11 positions match TRBD2. The CDR3 runs 16 residues. Germline V gene lookup returns CDR1 SSHAT and CDR2 FNYEAQ (reference sequence). The CDR3 sequence is CASSQAGTSGAGEQFF. CDR3 DNA, as far as it was read: TGTGCTAGCAGTCAAGCCGGGACTAGCGGCGCGGGTGAG.

This clone has more than one count but fewer than ten. The sequence runs out 3 residues before the end of the CDR3; the remainder is reconstructed from the germline J gene. This sequence joins TRBV7-9 and TRBJ2-7, with TRBD1 matching over 9 bases. Trimming cost V 3 bases and J 3 bases; bases outside gene matches: 6. From germline, CDR1 is SEHNR and CDR2 FQNEAQ (reference sequence). The length of the CDR3 is 15 residues. The DNA read from the CDR3 is TGTGCCAGCAGCTTGCCGGGACAGGGAGTCTACGAG. Translated: CASSLPGQGVYE. The whole CDR3 reads CASSLPGQGVYEQYF.

This clone showed up many times. The observed sequence ends 3 residues before the CDR3 terminus, with the missing tail filled in from the germline J gene. The chain has TRBV5-6 and TRBJ2-3, with TRBD2 matching over 7 bases. With 3 bases clipped from V and 4 bases from J, the junction kept 5 bases outside the gene matches. Germline CDR1 reads SGHDT; CDR2 reads YYEEEE. This CDR3 is 14 amino acids long. The CDR3 bases that were read are TGTGCCAGCAGCTCGCGCCGGGGGGCAGATACG. This codes for CASSSRRGADT. The full CDR3 reads CASSSRRGADTQYF. Together with reference TRBV5-6 and TRBJ2-3, the CDR3 gives the full variable domain: DAGVTQSPTHLIKTRGQQVTLRCSPKSGHDTVSWYQQALGQGPQFIFQYYEEEERQRGNFPDRFSGHQFPNYSSELNVNALLLGDSALYLCASSSRRGADTQYFGPGTRLTVL.

This clone was picked up many times. CDR3 bases read: TGTGCCAGTAGTATATATGGCAGGGAGAACACC. Translating gives CASSIYGRENT. The whole CDR3 region reads CASSIYGRENTIYF. The rearrangement uses TRBV19 and TRBJ1-3, with D perhaps matching TRBD1 (5 bases). From the germline J gene comes the end of the CDR3, since the read stops 3 residues before it. V lost 2 bases and J 7 bases, leaving 12 bases between the germline ends. The CDR3 spans 14 residues. The germline CDR1 and CDR2 sequences are LNHDA and SQIVND (reference sequence).

This clone was detected ten times or more. The covered CDR3 bases are TGTGCCAGCAGCTTGGCCCAGGGTTTCCAAGAGACC. Translated: CASSLAQGFQET. In full, the CDR3 reads CASSLAQGFQETQYF. The rearrangement links TRBV5-4 to TRBJ2-5; a weak D match, TRBD1 (5 bases). Read data end 3 residues before the CDR3 end; the end is taken from the germline J gene. Germline CDR1 and CDR2: SGHNT and YYREEE (reference sequence). The CDR3 sequence is 15 residues long. Trimming stripped 0 bases from V and 1 base from J, with 10 bases between.

This clone occurred many times. The read finishes 3 residues shy of the CDR3 end, and the germline J gene is used to complete it. The rearrangement joins TRBV7-9 to TRBJ2-1, with 9 positions matching TRBD2. CDR3 length equals 15 residues. Germline CDR1 SEHNR, CDR2 FQNEAQ (reference sequence). V shed 4 bases and J 4 bases; nucleotides not matched to a gene: 5. The CDR3 region is CASSSPAGGYNEQFF. Incomplete CDR3 DNA: TGTGCCAGCAGCTCCCCCGCGGGAGGGTACAATGAG.

This clone was seen ten or more times. The DNA ends 3 residues before the CDR3 does, and the rest of the CDR3 is filled in from the germline J gene. The J gene is TRBJ1-2, the V gene TRBV4-2; maybe TRBD1 (6 bases). The V gene lost 4 bases and the J gene lost 5 bases, with 20 bases spanning the gap. Germline-derived CDR1 and CDR2 are LGHNA and YNFKEQ. The CDR3 contains 16 residues. CDR3 loop: CASSPFSRGGVYGYTF. CDR3 DNA (partial): TGTGCCAGCAGCCCATTCTCCAGGGGAGGGGTTTATGGC.

At least ten counts were recorded for this clone. The read is 3 residues too short to cover the CDR3 end, so that end is filled in from the germline J gene. The chain recombines TRBV14 with TRBJ1-6; a weak D match, TRBD1 (5 bases). In germline, CDR1 is SGHDN, CDR2 FVKESK. The CDR3 contains 14 residues. Incomplete CDR3 DNA: TGTGCCAGCAGCCAAGGGTTAAGGGGCCTTCCC. It is translated as CASSQGLRGLP. The CDR3 reads in full as CASSQGLRGLPLHF.

At least ten counts were recorded for this clone. The read comes to an end 3 residues before the CDR3 does, leaving the germline J gene to fill in the end. The J gene is TRBJ2-7, the V gene TRBV20-1, with 8 nucleotides matching TRBD2. Germline trimming cut 6 bases from V and 0 bases from J; bases unmatched to any gene: 7. CDR3 length: 14 amino acids. Per germline, CDR1 DFQATT and CDR2 SNEGSKA (reference sequence). This CDR3 is CSADTSGSSYEQYF. The DNA read from the CDR3 is TGCAGTGCGGATACTAGCGGCAGCTCCTACGAG.

This clone was observed at least ten times. The read gets to within 3 residues of the CDR3 end, and the germline J gene fills in the rest. V is TRBV19 and J is TRBJ2-1; the match to TRBD1 covers 8 bases. Per germline, CDR1 LNHDA and CDR2 SQIVND (reference sequence). J lost 4 bases, V lost 4 bases, and 3 bases had no gene match. The CDR3 totals 14 residues. The CDR3 sequence: CASSTTGVYNEQFF. Partial CDR3 DNA: TGTGCCAGTAGTACGACAGGGGTTTACAATGAG. The full variable domain, rest sourced from reference TRBV19 and TRBJ2-1, is DGGITQSPKYLFRKEGQNVTLSCEQNLNHDAMYWYRQDPGQGLRLIYYSQIVNDFQKGDIAEGYSVSREKKESFPLTVTSAQKNPTAFYLCASSTTGVYNEQFFGPGTRLTVL.